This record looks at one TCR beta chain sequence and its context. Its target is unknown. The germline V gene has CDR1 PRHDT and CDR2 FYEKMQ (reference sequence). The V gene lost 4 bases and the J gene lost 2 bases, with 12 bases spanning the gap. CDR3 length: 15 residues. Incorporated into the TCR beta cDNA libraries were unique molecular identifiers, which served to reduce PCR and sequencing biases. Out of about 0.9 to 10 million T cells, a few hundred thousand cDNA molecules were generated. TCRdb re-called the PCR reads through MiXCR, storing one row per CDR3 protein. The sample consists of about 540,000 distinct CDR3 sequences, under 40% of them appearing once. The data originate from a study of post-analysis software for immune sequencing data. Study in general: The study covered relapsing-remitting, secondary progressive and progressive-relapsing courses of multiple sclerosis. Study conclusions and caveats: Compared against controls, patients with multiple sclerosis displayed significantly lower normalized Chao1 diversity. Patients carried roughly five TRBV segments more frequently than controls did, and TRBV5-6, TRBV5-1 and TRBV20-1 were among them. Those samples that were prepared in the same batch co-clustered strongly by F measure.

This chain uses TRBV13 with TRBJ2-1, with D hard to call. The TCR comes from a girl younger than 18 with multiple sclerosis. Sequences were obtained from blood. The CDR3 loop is CASSYKTATYNEQFF. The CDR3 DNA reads TGTGCCAGCAGCTATAAGACCGCGACCTACAATGAGCAGTTCTTC.